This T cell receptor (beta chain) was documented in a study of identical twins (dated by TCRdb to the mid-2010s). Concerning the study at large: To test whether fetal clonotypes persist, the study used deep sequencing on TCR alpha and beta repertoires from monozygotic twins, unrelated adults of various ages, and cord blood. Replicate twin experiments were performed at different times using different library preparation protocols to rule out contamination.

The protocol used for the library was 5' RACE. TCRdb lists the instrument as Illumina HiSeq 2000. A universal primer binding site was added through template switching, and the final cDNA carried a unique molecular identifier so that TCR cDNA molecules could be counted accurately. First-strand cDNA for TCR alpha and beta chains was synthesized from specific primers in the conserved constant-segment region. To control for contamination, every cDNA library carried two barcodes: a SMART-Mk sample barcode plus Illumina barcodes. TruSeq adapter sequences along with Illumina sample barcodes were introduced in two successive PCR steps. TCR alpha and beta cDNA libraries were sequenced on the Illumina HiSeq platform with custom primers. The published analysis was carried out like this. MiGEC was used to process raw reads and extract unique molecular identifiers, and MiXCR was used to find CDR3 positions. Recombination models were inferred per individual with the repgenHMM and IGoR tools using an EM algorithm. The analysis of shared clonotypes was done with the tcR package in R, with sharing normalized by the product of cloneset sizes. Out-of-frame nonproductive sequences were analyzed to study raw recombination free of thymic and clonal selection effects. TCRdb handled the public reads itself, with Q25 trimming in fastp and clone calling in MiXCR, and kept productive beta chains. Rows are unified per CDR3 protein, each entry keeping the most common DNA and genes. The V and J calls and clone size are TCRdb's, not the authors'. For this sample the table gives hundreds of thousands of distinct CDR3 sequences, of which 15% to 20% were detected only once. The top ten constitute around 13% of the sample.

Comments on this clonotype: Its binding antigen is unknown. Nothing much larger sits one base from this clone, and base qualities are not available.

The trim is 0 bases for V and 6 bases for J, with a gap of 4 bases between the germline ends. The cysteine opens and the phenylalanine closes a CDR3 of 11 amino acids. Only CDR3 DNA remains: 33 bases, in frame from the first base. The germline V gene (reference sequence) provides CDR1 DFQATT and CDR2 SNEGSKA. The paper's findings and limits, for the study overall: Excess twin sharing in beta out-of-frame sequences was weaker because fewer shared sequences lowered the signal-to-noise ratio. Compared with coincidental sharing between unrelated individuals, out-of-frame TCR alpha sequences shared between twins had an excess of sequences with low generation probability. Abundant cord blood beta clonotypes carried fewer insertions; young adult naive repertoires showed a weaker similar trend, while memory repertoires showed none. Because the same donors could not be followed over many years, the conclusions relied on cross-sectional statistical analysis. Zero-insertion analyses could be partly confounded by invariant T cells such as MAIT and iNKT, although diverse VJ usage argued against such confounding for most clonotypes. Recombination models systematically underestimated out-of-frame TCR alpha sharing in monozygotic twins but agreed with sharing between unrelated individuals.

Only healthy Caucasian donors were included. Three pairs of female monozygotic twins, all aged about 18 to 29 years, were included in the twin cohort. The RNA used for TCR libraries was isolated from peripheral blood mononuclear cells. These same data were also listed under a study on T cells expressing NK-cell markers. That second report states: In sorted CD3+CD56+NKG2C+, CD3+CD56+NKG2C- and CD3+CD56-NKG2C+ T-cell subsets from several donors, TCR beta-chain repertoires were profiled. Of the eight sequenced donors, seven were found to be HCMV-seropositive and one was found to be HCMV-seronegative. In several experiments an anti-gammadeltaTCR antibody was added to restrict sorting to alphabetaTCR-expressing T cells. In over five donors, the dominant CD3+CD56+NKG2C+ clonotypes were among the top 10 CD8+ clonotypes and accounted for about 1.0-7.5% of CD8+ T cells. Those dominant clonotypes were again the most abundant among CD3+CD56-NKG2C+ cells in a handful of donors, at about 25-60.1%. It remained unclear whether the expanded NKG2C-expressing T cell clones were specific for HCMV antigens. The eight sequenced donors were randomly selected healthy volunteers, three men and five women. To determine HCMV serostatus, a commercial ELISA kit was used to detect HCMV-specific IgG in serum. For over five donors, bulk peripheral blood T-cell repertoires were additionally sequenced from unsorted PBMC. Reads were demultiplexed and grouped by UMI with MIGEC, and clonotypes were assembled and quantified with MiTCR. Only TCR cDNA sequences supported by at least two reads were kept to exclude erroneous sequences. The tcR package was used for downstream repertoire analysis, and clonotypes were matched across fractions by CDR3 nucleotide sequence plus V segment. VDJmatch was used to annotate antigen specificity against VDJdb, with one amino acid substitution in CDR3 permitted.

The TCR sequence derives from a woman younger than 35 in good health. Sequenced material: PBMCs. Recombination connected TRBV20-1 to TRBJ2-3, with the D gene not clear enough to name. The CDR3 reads CSARESDTQYF. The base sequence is TGCAGTGCTAGAGAAAGTGATACGCAGTATTTT.